What follows describes a single T cell receptor (beta chain). This sample stems from a study of blood T cell repertoires in COVID-19. TCRdb's table, derived via immunoSEQ multiplex PCR, lists solely in-frame clones and lacks some. The data hold about 280,000 clones, with approximately 86% observed a single time. The clonotype comes from a woman between 25 and 40 years old who had recovered from COVID-19. Sequencing input: peripheral blood.

CDR3 sequence (DNA): TGTGCCAGTAGGCGGACAGGTAGCAATCAGCCCCAGCATTTT. Protein product: CASRRTGSNQPQHF. The rearrangement links TRBV19 to TRBJ1-5, with TRBD1 matching 7 bases. Unmatched junction bases numbered 2, after V lost 6 bases and J lost 0 bases. Per the germline V gene, CDR1 is LNHDA and CDR2 is SQIVND (reference sequence). The CDR3 covers 14 residues.